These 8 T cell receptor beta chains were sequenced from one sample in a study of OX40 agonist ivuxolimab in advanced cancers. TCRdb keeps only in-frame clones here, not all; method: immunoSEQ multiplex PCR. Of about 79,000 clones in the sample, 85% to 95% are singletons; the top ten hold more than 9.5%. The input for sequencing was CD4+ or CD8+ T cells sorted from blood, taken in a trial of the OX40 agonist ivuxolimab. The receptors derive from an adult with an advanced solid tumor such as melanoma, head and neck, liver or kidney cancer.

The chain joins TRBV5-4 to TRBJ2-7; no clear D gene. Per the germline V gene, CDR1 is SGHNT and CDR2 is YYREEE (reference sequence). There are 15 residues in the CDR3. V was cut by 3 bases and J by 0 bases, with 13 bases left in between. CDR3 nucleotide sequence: TGTGCCAGCAGCTCCCCCGCGGAGAGCTCCTACGAGCAGTACTTC. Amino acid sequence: CASSSPAESSYEQYF.

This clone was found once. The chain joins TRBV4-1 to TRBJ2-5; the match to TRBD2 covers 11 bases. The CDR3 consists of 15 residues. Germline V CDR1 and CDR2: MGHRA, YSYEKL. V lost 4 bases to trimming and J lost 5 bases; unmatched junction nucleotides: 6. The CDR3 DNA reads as TGCGCCAGCAGCCCGACTAGCGGGGAGGTCGAGACCCAGTACTTC. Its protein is CASSPTSGEVETQYF.

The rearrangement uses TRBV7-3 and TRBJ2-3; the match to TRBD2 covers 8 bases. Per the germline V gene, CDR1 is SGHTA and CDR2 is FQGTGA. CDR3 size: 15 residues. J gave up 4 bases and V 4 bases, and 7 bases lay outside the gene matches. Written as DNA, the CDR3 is TGTGCCAGCAGCTCGGGGGGGACTAGGGCAGATACGCAGTATTTT. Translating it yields CASSSGGTRADTQYF.

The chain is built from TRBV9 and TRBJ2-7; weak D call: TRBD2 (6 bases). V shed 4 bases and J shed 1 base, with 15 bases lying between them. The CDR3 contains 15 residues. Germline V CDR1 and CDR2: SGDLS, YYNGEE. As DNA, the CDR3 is TGTGCCAGCAGCCCCTGGGACTCCACGTCCTACGAGCAGTACTTC. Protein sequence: CASSPWDSTSYEQYF.

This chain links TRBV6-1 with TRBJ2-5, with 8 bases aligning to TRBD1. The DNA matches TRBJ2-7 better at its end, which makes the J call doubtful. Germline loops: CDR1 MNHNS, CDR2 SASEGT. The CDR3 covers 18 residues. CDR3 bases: TGTGCCAGCAGTGAAGAAGAAGCGGACAGGGCACCCTCCTACGAGCAGTACTTC. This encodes CASSEEEADRAPSYEQYF.

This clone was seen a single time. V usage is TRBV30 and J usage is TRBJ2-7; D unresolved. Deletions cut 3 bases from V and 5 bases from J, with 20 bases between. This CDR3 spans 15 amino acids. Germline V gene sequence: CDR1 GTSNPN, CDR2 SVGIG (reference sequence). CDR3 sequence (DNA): TGTGCCTGGAGCGGTGTTACGTTTTTGGACGACGAGCAGTACTTC. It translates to CAWSGVTFLDDEQYF.

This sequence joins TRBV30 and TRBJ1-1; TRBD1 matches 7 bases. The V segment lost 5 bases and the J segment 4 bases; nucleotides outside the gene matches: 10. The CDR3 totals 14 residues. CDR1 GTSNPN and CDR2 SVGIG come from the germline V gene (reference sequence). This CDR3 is CAWAGGWDGTEAFF. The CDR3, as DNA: TGTGCCTGGGCAGGGGGTTGGGACGGCACTGAAGCTTTCTTT.

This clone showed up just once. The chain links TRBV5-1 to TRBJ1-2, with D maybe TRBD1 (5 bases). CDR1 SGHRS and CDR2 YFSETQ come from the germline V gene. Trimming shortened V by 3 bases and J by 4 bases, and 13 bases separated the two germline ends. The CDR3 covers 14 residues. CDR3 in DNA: TGCGCCAGCAGCTCCACGGGACCCCTCTATGGCTACACCTTC. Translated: CASSSTGPLYGYTF.